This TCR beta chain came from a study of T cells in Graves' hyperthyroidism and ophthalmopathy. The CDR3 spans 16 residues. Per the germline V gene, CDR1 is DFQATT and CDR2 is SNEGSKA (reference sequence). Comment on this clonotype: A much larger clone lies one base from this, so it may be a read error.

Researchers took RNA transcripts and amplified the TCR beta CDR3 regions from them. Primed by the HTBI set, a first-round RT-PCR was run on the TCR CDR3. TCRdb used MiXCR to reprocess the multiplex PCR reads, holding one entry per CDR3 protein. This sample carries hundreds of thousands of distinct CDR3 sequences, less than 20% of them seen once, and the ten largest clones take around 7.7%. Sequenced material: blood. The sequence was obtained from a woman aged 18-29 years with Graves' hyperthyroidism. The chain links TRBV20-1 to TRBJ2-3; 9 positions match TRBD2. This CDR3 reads CRASEVAGVGTDTQYF. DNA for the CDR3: TGCAGAGCTAGTGAAGTAGCGGGAGTGGGCACAGATACGCAGTATTTT.